A selection of T cell receptor beta chains follows, all from one sample in a study of shared clonotypes between healthy human individuals. The table came from immunoSEQ multiplex PCR; TCRdb's copy has only in-frame clones and leaves some out. The sample yields a few hundred thousand clones, 60% to 80% seen once. Material for sequencing was memory CD4+ T cells sorted from blood. These receptors all stem from a man aged 25-45 years in good health. Each CDR3 is given with its conserved first and last residue. D genes are given only for firm matches. Some rows have no size entry. The others give once, few or many, or a class for an expanded clone.

TRBJ2-7 | TRBV5-1 | TRBD2 | once | TGCGCCAGCAGCCCGGGAGGGACTAGATACTACGAGCAGTACTTC | CASSPGGTRYYEQYF
TRBJ2-7 | TRBV30 | TRBD2 | NA | TGTGCCTGGACCAATGGCGGGACTAGCAGTTACGAGCAGTACTTC | CAWTNGGTSSYEQYF
TRBJ2-7 | TRBV6-5 | TRBD2 | NA | TGTGCCAGCAGTTACTCAAAAACTAGCGGATGGCAGTACTTC | CASSYSKTSGWQYF
TRBJ2-2 | TRBV7-8 | TRBD1 | once | TGTGCCAGCAGCTCAGTGCGAAGGGGGCTGGGCACCGGGGAGCTGTTTTTT | CASSSVRRGLGTGELFF
TRBJ2-3 | TRBV5-1 | NA | NA | TGCGCCAGCAGACAGGGAGGGCCAGATACGCAGTATTTT | CASRQGGPDTQYF
TRBJ2-1 | TRBV29-1 | TRBD1 | NA | TGCAGCGTTGAAGATCACACAGGGGGGTTCTTC | CSVEDHTGGFF
TRBJ1-3 | TRBV9 | NA | NA | TGTGCCAGCAGTGCCACAGTCTCTGGAAACACCATATATTTT | CASSATVSGNTIYF
TRBJ1-2 | TRBV5-1 | TRBD1 | NA | TGCGCCAGCAGCCGTTCCGGGACAGGGGGCGAGTATGGCTACACCTTC | CASSRSGTGGEYGYTF
TRBJ2-3 | TRBV6-1 | NA | NA | TGTGCCAGCACACTTGGAGGGTGGACAGATACGCAGTATTTT | CASTLGGWTDTQYF
TRBJ2-7 | TRBV27 | NA | NA | TGTGCCAGCAGGGGGACGGGAAGCTCCTACGAGCAGTACTTC | CASRGTGSSYEQYF
TRBJ2-7 | TRBV4-3 | NA | few | TGCGCCAGCAGCCAAGACGGCACTTCGGGATCCGAGCAGTACTTC | CASSQDGTSGSEQYF
TRBJ2-1 | TRBV7-7 | NA | few | TGTGCCAGCAGCCCTAATCGGGTCACTTCCTACAATGAGCAGTTCTTC | CASSPNRVTSYNEQFF
TRBJ2-1 | TRBV18 | NA | NA | TGTGCCAGCTCACCAGTCGCCGTCTCCTATGAGCAGTTCTTC | CASSPVAVSYEQFF
TRBJ1-1 | TRBV7-2 | TRBD1 | NA | TGTGCCAGCACCAACAGAGCGGGACAGGGGGCGAAAGCTTTCTTT | CASTNRAGQGAKAFF
TRBJ1-3 | TRBV18 | NA | once | TGTGCCAGCTCACCAGAAGGTTCGGGACCCGCATATTTT | CASSPEGSGPAYF
TRBJ2-2 | TRBV2 | TRBD2 | NA | TGTGCCAGCAGCCGCCGGGGGGGCCTGAACACCGGGGAGCTGTTTTTT | CASSRRGGLNTGELFF
TRBJ2-2 | TRBV7-3 | NA | NA | TGTGCCAGCAGCTTATTTGTGGGTGGGGAGCTGTTTTTT | CASSLFVGGELFF
TRBJ2-1 | TRBV10-2 | NA | NA | TGCGCCAGCAGTTTGGGGGCCGGACGGCCGTTCTTC | CASSLGAGRPFF
TRBJ1-2 | TRBV27 | TRBD1 | NA | TGTGCCAGCAGACCCGGGACAGGGGTTTGGGGCTACACCTTC | CASRPGTGVWGYTF
TRBJ2-7 | TRBV7-8 | NA | NA | TGTGCCAGCAGCCAGGAATTTGGGACCAAAAGGGACGAGCAGTACTTC | CASSQEFGTKRDEQYF
TRBJ2-3 | TRBV5-1 | NA | NA | TGCGCCAGCAGCCCTTACTCTAGCACAGATACGCAGTATTTT | CASSPYSSTDTQYF
TRBJ2-7 | TRBV5-1 | TRBD2 | few | TGCGCCAGCAGCTTGGTGGCTAGCGGAGTCTACGAGCAGTACTTC | CASSLVASGVYEQYF
TRBJ2-7 | TRBV29-1 | NA | few | TGCAGCGTTGGACCCAAGGCGGGATCCTACGAGCAGTACTTC | CSVGPKAGSYEQYF
TRBJ2-6 | TRBV18 | NA | NA | TGTGCCAGCTCACGTGGGGGCGGGACCAACGTCCTGACTTTC | CASSRGGGTNVLTF
TRBJ2-1 | TRBV10-3 | TRBD2 | NA | TGTGCCATCAGTGATCCGCGGGAGGGAGGCAATGAGCAGTTCTTC | CAISDPREGGNEQFF
TRBJ2-1 | TRBV9 | TRBD1 | NA | TGTGCCAGCAGCGTAGGACAGGGGGCCTATGAGCAGTTCTTC | CASSVGQGAYEQFF
TRBJ1-2 | TRBV27 | NA | NA | TGTGCCAGCAGTTTATCTCTTGCAGTGACAGGCTATCATGGCTACACCTTC | CASSLSLAVTGYHGYTF
TRBJ1-5 | TRBV6-6 | TRBD1 | NA | TGTGCCAGCAGTTTAGGCCAGGGGGCGGTGGGTCAGCCCCAGCATTTT | CASSLGQGAVGQPQHF
TRBJ1-2 | TRBV27 | NA | NA | TGTGCCACCCGATGGGACGCCGGTGGCTACACCTTC | CATRWDAGGYTF
TRBJ2-1 | TRBV5-1 | TRBD2 | NA | TGCGCCAGCAGTCCCACGGGACTAGCGGGAGGAAATGAGCAGTTCTTC | CASSPTGLAGGNEQFF
TRBJ2-5 | TRBV10-2 | TRBD2 | NA | TGCGCCAGCAGTGTCTCAGTGCGGGGGGAGACCCAGTACTTC | CASSVSVRGETQYF
TRBJ1-2 | TRBV2 | NA | many | TGTGCCAGCAGTGGGGCAGCCGGGGACTTTAGCTACACCTTC | CASSGAAGDFSYTF
TRBJ2-2 | TRBV5-5 | NA | NA | TGTGCCAGCAGCGTGAGTCCGGGTAATCCCGGGGAGCTGTTTTTT | CASSVSPGNPGELFF
TRBJ2-3 | TRBV29-1 | NA | NA | TGCAGCGTTGAAACGTCTGGGAGCTCAGATACGCAGTATTTT | CSVETSGSSDTQYF
TRBJ2-3 | TRBV5-1 | NA | NA | TGCGCCAGCAGCTTGGGGGGGACTTATGATACGCAGTATTTT | CASSLGGTYDTQYF
TRBJ1-5 | TRBV7-2 | NA | many | TGTGCCAGCAGCTGGGGGGGGCAGCCCCAGCATTTT | CASSWGGQPQHF
TRBJ2-2 | TRBV7-9 | NA | NA | TGTGCCAGCAGTATCGGGCAGGGGAGCACCGGGGAGCTGTTTTTT | CASSIGQGSTGELFF
TRBJ2-2 | TRBV25-1 | NA | NA | TGTGCCAGCAGTGATATCGGACTGAGCGGGGAGCTGTTTTTT | CASSDIGLSGELFF
TRBJ2-5 | TRBV6-5 | TRBD2 | NA | TGTGCCAGCACGGGGGGAGGGACCCAGTACTTC | CASTGGGTQYF
TRBJ1-1 | TRBV4-1 | NA | few | TGCGCCAGCAGTTTTATCCAGATGAACACTGAAGCTTTCTTT | CASSFIQMNTEAFF
TRBJ2-2 | TRBV5-4 | TRBD2 | NA | TGTGCCAGCAGCGGGGTGGGGACTAGCGGGACCGGGGAGCTGTTTTTT | CASSGVGTSGTGELFF
TRBJ2-1 | TRBV2 | TRBD2 | few | TGTGCCAGCAAAGGTAGCGGGAGTGTAGGTGAGCAGTTCTTC | CASKGSGSVGEQFF
TRBJ2-3 | TRBV4-1 | TRBD2 | NA | TGCGCCAGCAGCCAAACCGGGACTAGTAAGGTTACGCAGTATTTT | CASSQTGTSKVTQYF
TRBJ1-1 | TRBV5-8 | NA | few | TGTGCCAGCAGCTTGGATCCGGGGGGAGGCACTGAAGCTTTCTTT | CASSLDPGGGTEAFF
TRBJ2-1 | TRBV28 | TRBD1 | once | TGTGCCAGCAGTTTCACCAGGGGGCGGGACAATGAGCAGTTCTTC | CASSFTRGRDNEQFF
TRBJ2-1 | TRBV27 | TRBD2 | NA | TGTGCCAGCAGTTCGGGACTAGCGGGTTTTGGGGATGAGCAGTTCTTC | CASSSGLAGFGDEQFF